Included here is one T cell receptor beta chain sequence, with context. Its antigen is still unknown. One base away there is no much larger clone; base qualities are not given. Using the deep immunoSEQ assay, multiplex PCR amplified TCR CDR3 regions from genomic DNA. Extracted genomic DNA from each cell subset was spread evenly across all wells of several immunoSEQ 96-well plates, with each plate serving as a replicate. For sorted subsets, roughly 200 ng of genomic DNA, equivalent to 25,000 to 35,000 T cell genomes, went into each replicate PCR. Purified libraries were measured with a Qubit 3.0 fluorometer, size-checked on a Bioanalyzer 2100, and measured again with the KAPA Library Quantification kit. Every immunoSEQ 96-well plate was sequenced on a dedicated single-read 150-cycle Illumina NextSeq 550 flow cell. In the source study's methods: Because the immunoSEQ output included only junctional sequences and no quality scores, the filtering could not be the same as the filtering used for full-length reads. To assign V/J genes and CDR3, sequences were annotated using PyIR, a Python wrapper for IgBLAST v1.9, with IMGT germline references. Reads with weak V/J assignments (E-value above 1e-6), missing CDR3, stop codons, out-of-frame junctions, or ambiguous translated residues were removed. V3J clonotypes were defined as sequences sharing an identical inferred V gene, J gene, and CDR3 amino acid sequence. Percentage overlap between repertoires was calculated by dividing the number of shared unique clonotypes by the size of the smaller repertoire. Three approaches were used to assess repertoire richness: RTK rarefaction, the Chao1 estimator, and Recon v2.1 estimates of unobserved clonotypes. Generation probabilities for all TCRbeta clonotypes obtained by the gDNA method from a handful of donors were computed using OLGA. The clones in this table, taken by TCRdb from immuneACCESS, are in-frame only. Not every clone is retained; where verified, under half of the shortfall comes from an unresolved V gene, and the cause of the rest is unknown. D and trimming were read from the DNA, whereas the V and J calls and clone size are those reported in that table. The sample table holds fewer than 1.8 million clones, of which 98% to 99% were seen once. Roughly 0.36% of the sample comes from the top ten.

This entry is derived from a study of shared clonotypes between healthy human individuals (dated by TCRdb to the early 2020s). Some background on the complete study: The cohort comprised a couple of women and a few men aged 18 to 49 years. To estimate repertoire size and how much clonotypes are shared between individuals, the study performed deep sequencing of blood TCR repertoires from 4 to 6 healthy adults. Between about 0.8 and 9.5 billion PBMCs per donor were obtained by leukapheresis. To increase sequencing depth and limit assay-specific biases, TCR repertoire library preparation and sequencing were carried out by different laboratories using diverse techniques. Per donor, three plates each were used for CD4 naive and CD4 memory, two for CD8 naive, and one for CD8 memory. The paper's findings and limits, for the study overall: Across a handful of donors, 4.5% to 6.5% of naive CD4, roughly 3.4% of naive CD8, 2% to 2.5% of memory CD4, and 0.4% of memory CD8 clonotypes were shared. Sampling was limited to blood, and TCR repertoires in tissue likely differ from TCR repertoires in blood. Larger estimated clonotype richness was generally found for naive subsets than for memory subsets. Because the study included only a small number of donors, the genetic and exposure-history diversity represented was limited. Compared with non-shared clonotypes, clonotypes shared by all four sorted-subset donors had higher generation probabilities. Pairwise subsampling led to the expectation that sequencing depth would affect the degree of clonotype sharing among donors. Even with the large sequencing depth, rarefaction of the sorted-subset datasets indicated that sequencing was incomplete.

V is shortened by 4 bases, J by 4 bases, and the region joining them spans 20 bases. The CDR3 starts with the cysteine, ends with the phenylalanine, and has 16 residues. Only CDR3 DNA is held: 48 bases, read in frame from base 1. Per the germline V gene, SNHLY is the CDR1 and FYNNEI is the CDR2. The donors were healthy, HIV-negative adults who had no recently reported acute infections or vaccinations. Every donor was a Caucasian adult living in Nashville, Tennessee, USA. Magnetic negative selection was used to enrich CD4+ T cells, after which naive cells were positively selected on CD45RA and the negative fraction became the memory subset. Blood was collected by leukapheresis, and PBMCs were isolated by Ficoll-Histopaque density gradient centrifugation and then cryopreserved in liquid nitrogen vapor phase. Analytical flow cytometry was used to check the purity and quantity of every magnetically sorted T cell population. From each sorted fraction, genomic DNA was isolated and quantified by UV absorbance on a Nanodrop 2000c.

The clonotype comes from a man aged 25-45 years in good health. This chain joins TRBV2 to TRBJ2-7; matching of 6 bases hints at TRBD2 as the D gene. Sequencing was performed on naive CD4+ T cells sorted from blood. The cell subset or site label on this specimen signifies: CD45RA+ positively selected. The sequenced DNA: TGTGCCAGCAGTGGGACACCGAGGAGGGAAGGGTACGAGCAGTACTTC. Translated, this gives CASSGTPRREGYEQYF. The reference TRBV2 and TRBJ2-7 proteins fill in what lies around the CDR3, so the full variable domain reads EPEVTQTPSHQVTQMGQEVILRCVPISNHLYFYWYRQILGQKVEFLVSFYNNEISEKSEIFDDQFSVERPDGSNFTLKIRSTKLEDSAMYFCASSGTPRREGYEQYFGPGTRLTVT.